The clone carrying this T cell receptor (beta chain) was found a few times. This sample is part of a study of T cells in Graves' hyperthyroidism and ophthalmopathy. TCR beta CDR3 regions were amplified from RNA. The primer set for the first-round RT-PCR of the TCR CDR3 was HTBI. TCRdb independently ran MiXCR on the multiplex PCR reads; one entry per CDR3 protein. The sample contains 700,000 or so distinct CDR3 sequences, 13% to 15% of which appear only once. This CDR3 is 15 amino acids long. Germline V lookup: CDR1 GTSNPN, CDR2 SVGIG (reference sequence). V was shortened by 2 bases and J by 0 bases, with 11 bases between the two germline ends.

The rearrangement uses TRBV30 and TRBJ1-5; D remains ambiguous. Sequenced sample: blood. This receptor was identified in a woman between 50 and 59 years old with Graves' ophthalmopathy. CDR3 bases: TGTGCCTGGAGTACGGAGACTTATAGCAATCAGCCCCAGCATTTT. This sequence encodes CAWSTETYSNQPQHF.